This record concerns one T cell receptor (beta chain) sequence. This sample stems from a study of blood T cell repertoires in COVID-19. Per the authors' pipeline: Reference gene primers were amplified, and this amplification served to estimate nucleated cell counts. The assay was immunoSEQ multiplex PCR, and TCRdb's table has in-frame clones only and misses some. The D gene and trimming were derived from the DNA, and the V and J assignments and clone size from that table. The repertoire consists of about 41,000 clones, with nearly 90% occurring once and the leading ten covering about 4.3%. This CDR3 is built from 17 residues. Germline CDR1 is LGHNA and CDR2 is YNFKEQ. V was cut by 0 bases and J by 0 bases, with 12 bases left in between.

Material for sequencing was peripheral blood. This receptor was obtained from a man between 60 and 75 years old with acute or convalescent COVID-19. The rearrangement uses TRBV4-2 and TRBJ1-3; D not certain. The CDR3 reads CASSQDKTRLSGNTIYF. The CDR3 bases are TGTGCCAGCAGCCAAGATAAGACAAGGCTCTCTGGAAACACCATATATTTT.